The 19 T cell receptor beta chains in this list originate from one sample, sequenced in a study of T cells after posttransplantation cyclophosphamide. Busulfan-fludarabine conditioning, marrow transplant, and cyclophosphamide on days +3 and +4 were administered. The table came from immunoSEQ multiplex PCR; TCRdb's copy has only in-frame clones and leaves some out. The sample shows about 40,000 clones, about 90% of them seen only once. The sample consisted of PBMCs, taken just over 60 days after allogeneic stem cell transplant with posttransplant cyclophosphamide. These TCRs come from a male patient between 60 and 69 years old who received an allogeneic stem cell transplant from a related donor and was CMV-positive. Some T cells may trace back to the graft donor.

This clone was observed a single time. The rearrangement joins TRBV6-5 to TRBJ1-5; D remains ambiguous. CDR1 MNHEY and CDR2 SVGAGI come from the germline V gene. Trimming cost V 8 bases and J 5 bases, with 10 bases left between them. The CDR3 length is 12 residues. CDR3: CASSHPDQPQHF. CDR3 nucleotide sequence: TGTGCCAGCTCTCACCCGGATCAGCCCCAGCATTTT.

This clone has only one observation. V usage is TRBV21-1 and J usage is TRBJ1-2; the table's D call, TRBD1, has no DNA check behind it. TRBV21-1 is marked as a pseudogene. The CDR3 covers 14 residues. The CDR3 DNA is TGTGCCAGCAACAACAGGGGTGCGGACTATGGCTACACCTTC. Translating it yields CASNNRGADYGYTF.

This clone was detected only a few times. The chain carries TRBV7-8 and TRBJ1-1; D unresolved. The CDR3 totals 14 residues. Germline V lookup: CDR1 SGHVS, CDR2 FQNEAQ. Trimming took off 2 bases at V and 0 bases at J, with 7 bases between the two ends. CDR3 DNA: TGTGCCAGCAGCTTAACGGAGGTGAACACTGAAGCTTTCTTT. This gives the protein CASSLTEVNTEAFF.

Only one count was recorded for this clone. This chain connects TRBV4-2 to TRBJ2-5, with TRBD2 matching 9 bases. V dropped 0 bases and J dropped 5; count of bases not matched to a gene: 16. CDR1 is LGHNA, CDR2 YNFKEQ, per germline. The CDR3 is made up of 19 amino acids. CDR3 in amino acids: CASSQDLLGRGGQGETQYF. In DNA, the CDR3 is TGTGCCAGCAGCCAAGATCTGTTGGGGCGGGGGGGCCAGGGCGAGACCCAGTACTTC.

The chain links TRBV30 to TRBJ1-5, with TRBD1 identical over 8 bases. Germline V lookup: CDR1 GTSNPN, CDR2 SVGIG (reference sequence). This CDR3 is built from 17 residues. Unmatched junction bases numbered 7, after V lost 0 bases and J lost 0 bases. CDR3 sequence: CAWSVSRGPYSNQPQHF. CDR3 coding DNA: TGTGCCTGGAGTGTAAGCAGGGGGCCGTATAGCAATCAGCCCCAGCATTTT.

The chain links TRBV10-2 to TRBJ1-1; possible D gene TRBD1, 6 bases. The ends were cut back, 9 bases at V and 1 base at J, with 9 bases in the middle. Germline values: CDR1 WSHSY, CDR2 SAAADI. The CDR3 is 12 residues long. Here the CDR3 DNA reads TGCGCCAGTCTAGGGGGGAACACTGAAGCTTTCTTT. It encodes CASLGGNTEAFF.

This clone appeared once. This chain uses TRBV19 with TRBJ1-2; the D gene is possibly TRBD1 (5 bases). V gave up 6 bases and J gave up 4 bases, with 12 bases separating them. Germline V gene lookup returns CDR1 LNHDA and CDR2 SQIVND (reference sequence). The length of the CDR3 is 13 residues. DNA for the CDR3: TGTGCCAGTAGACCGACAGAATCCTATGGCTACACCTTC. Residues: CASRPTESYGYTF. Variable domain in full (rest from reference TRBV19 and TRBJ1-2): DGGITQSPKYLFRKEGQNVTLSCEQNLNHDAMYWYRQDPGQGLRLIYYSQIVNDFQKGDIAEGYSVSREKKESFPLTVTSAQKNPTAFYLCASRPTESYGYTFGSGTRLTVV.

CDR3 amino acids: CASSPAGAAYSYEQYF. The DNA for the CDR3 is TGCGCCAGCAGCCCAGCGGGGGCAGCCTACTCCTACGAGCAGTACTTC. The genes are TRBV4-1 and TRBJ2-7, with TRBD2 matching over 8 bases. CDR3 length: 16 amino acids. Germline loops: CDR1 MGHRA, CDR2 YSYEKL. The junction had 8 bases not matched to a gene; V was cut back by 4 bases and J by 0 bases.

The genes are TRBV27 and TRBJ2-5; perhaps TRBD2 as D (6 bases). This CDR3 region has 16 residues. Germline V gene lookup returns CDR1 MNHEY and CDR2 SMNVEV (reference sequence). The V gene lost 7 bases and the J gene lost 2 bases, with 20 bases spanning the gap. The DNA of the CDR3 is TGTGCCAGCAAGCGAGACCGGGACTCGACACAAGAGACCCAGTACTTC. It is translated as CASKRDRDSTQETQYF.

The gene calls are TRBV9 and TRBJ2-2; 7 bases match TRBD2. CDR1 and CDR2 (germline): SGDLS, YYNGEE. V lost 6 bases and J lost 5; bases outside the gene matches: 10. The CDR3 has 15 amino acids. The CDR3 protein is CASTRGGVGTGELFF. CDR3 in DNA: TGTGCCAGCACAAGGGGAGGGGTCGGAACCGGGGAGCTGTTTTTT. Full variable domain (missing parts from reference TRBV9 and TRBJ2-2): DSGVTQTPKHLITATGQRVTLRCSPRSGDLSVYWYQQSLDQGLQFLIQYYNGEERAKGNILERFSAQQFPDLHSELNLSSLELGDSALYFCASTRGGVGTGELFFGEGSRLTVL.

The chain recombines TRBV11-2 with TRBJ1-2; no clear D gene. There are 12 residues in the CDR3. With 4 bases removed from V and 8 bases from J, the gap between germline ends came to 11 bases. Germline V gene lookup returns CDR1 SGHAT and CDR2 FQNNGV. CDR3 sequence: CASSSTAVGYTF. CDR3 coding DNA: TGTGCCAGCAGCTCCACTGCTGTCGGCTACACCTTC.

The rearrangement joins TRBV4-1 to TRBJ2-7, with 9 bases identical to TRBD2. Trimming removed 1 base from V and 0 bases from J; junction bases left unmatched: 1. The CDR3 extends over 15 amino acids. Germline lookup yields CDR1 MGHRA and CDR2 YSYEKL. In DNA, the CDR3 is TGCGCCAGCAGCCAAGTAGCGGGGGTCTCCTACGAGCAGTACGTC. It yields the protein CASSQVAGVSYEQYV.

This chain joins TRBV7-9 and TRBJ1-2; D gene uncertain. CDR3 length equals 14 residues. Trimming stripped 8 bases from V and 5 bases from J, with 18 bases between. In germline, CDR1 is SEHNR, CDR2 FQNEAQ (reference sequence). CDR3 DNA: TGTGCCAGCTCGAACCCCAGTGTCGTATATGGCTACACCTTC. Translation: CASSNPSVVYGYTF.

For the CDR3, the DNA is TGTGCCAGCAGCGCCCGCGGAGCCAAAAACATTCAGTACTTC. This gives the protein CASSARGAKNIQYF. The genes are TRBV7-9 and TRBJ2-4; no clear D gene. The V gene lost 5 bases and the J gene lost 0 bases, with 8 bases spanning the gap. The CDR3 loop spans 14 amino acids. Germline-derived CDR1 and CDR2 are SEHNR and FQNEAQ (reference sequence). Full variable domain (missing parts from reference TRBV7-9 and TRBJ2-4): DTGVSQNPRHKITKRGQNVTFRCDPISEHNRLYWYRQTLGQGPEFLTYFQNEAQLEKSRLLSDRFSAERPKGSFSTLEIQRTEQGDSAMYLCASSARGAKNIQYFGAGTRLSVL.

The chain has TRBV2 and TRBJ1-5; D is unresolved. V was cut by 4 bases and J by 3 bases, with 13 bases left in between. This CDR3 contains 15 residues. Germline lookup yields CDR1 SNHLY and CDR2 FYNNEI. CDR3 coding DNA: TGTGCCAGCAGTGTAGGAGGAAACGCCAATCAGCCCCAGCATTTT. Translating it yields CASSVGGNANQPQHF.

The CDR3 reads CASSVTGQANEKLFF. The CDR3 region has the DNA TGTGCCAGCAGTGTCACTGGACAGGCTAATGAAAAACTGTTTTTT. The chain couples TRBV2 to TRBJ1-4; 7 bases match TRBD1. The germline gives CDR1 SNHLY, CDR2 FYNNEI. The ends lost 4 bases at V and 3 bases at J; junction bases unmatched: 5. The CDR3 is 15 residues long.

This chain links TRBV2 with TRBJ1-2, with D uncertain. The CDR3 spans 13 residues. The germline gives CDR1 SNHLY, CDR2 FYNNEI. The germline V and J ends were trimmed by 8 bases and 4 bases, with 14 bases remaining between them. CDR3 in DNA: TGTGCCAGCCGGCTTACAGCAAGCTATGGCTACACCTTC. It encodes CASRLTASYGYTF.

The chain couples TRBV5-1 to TRBJ1-4, with 7 positions matching TRBD1. The CDR3 has 15 residues. Looked up from germline, CDR1 is SGHRS and CDR2 is YFSETQ. V shed 4 bases and J 0 bases; nucleotides not matched to a gene: 3. CDR3 residues: CASSTGQATNEKLFF. The CDR3 DNA follows: TGCGCCAGCAGCACAGGACAGGCAACTAATGAAAAACTGTTTTTT.

This chain joins TRBV20-1 and TRBJ1-1; D unclear. The length of the CDR3 is 11 residues. Trimming shortened V by 3 bases and J by 8 bases, and 10 bases separated the two germline ends. Germline V gene data show CDR1 as DFQATT and CDR2 as SNEGSKA (reference sequence). The CDR3 reads CSARVGLEAFF. The CDR3, as DNA: TGCAGTGCTAGGGTTGGGCTCGAAGCTTTCTTT.